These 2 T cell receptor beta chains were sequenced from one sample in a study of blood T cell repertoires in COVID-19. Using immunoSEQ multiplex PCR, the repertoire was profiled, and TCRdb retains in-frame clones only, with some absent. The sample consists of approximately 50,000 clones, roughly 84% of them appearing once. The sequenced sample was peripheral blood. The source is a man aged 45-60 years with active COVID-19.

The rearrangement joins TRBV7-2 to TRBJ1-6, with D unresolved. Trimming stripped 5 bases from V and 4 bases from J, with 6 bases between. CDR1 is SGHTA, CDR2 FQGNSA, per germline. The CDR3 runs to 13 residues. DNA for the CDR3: TGTGCCAGCAGCCCACTATATAATTCACCCCTCCACTTT. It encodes CASSPLYNSPLHF.

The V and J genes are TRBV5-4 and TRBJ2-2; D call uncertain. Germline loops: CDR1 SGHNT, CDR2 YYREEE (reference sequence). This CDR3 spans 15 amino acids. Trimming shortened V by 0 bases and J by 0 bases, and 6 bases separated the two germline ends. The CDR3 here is CASSLAVANTGELFF. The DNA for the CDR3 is TGTGCCAGCAGCTTGGCGGTCGCGAACACCGGGGAGCTGTTTTTT.